What follows is one T cell receptor beta chain and its context. Its antigen remains undetermined. The CDR3 numbers 14 residues from cysteine through phenylalanine. DNA is not recorded here. The germline V gene (reference sequence) specifies DFQATT as CDR1 and SNEGSKA as CDR2. These data are taken from a study of T cell clusters in autoimmune cytopenias (dated by TCRdb to between 2018 and 2021). With respect to the entire study: Per sample, TRB sequencing gave a median depth of approximately 54,000 reads and a median of 2,350 distinct TRB clonotypes. Alongside healthy, CLL and autoimmune hepatitis controls, autoimmune cytopenia patients had their peripheral blood TRB and IGH repertoires sequenced at active disease and again during treatment follow-up. The goal of the study was to find out whether patients with autoimmune cytopenia have a disease-specific immune repertoire signature that could be used as a blood-based biomarker. Overall study outcomes, separate from this receptor: The cluster-lack signature was not seen for secondary cytopenia versus CLL, apparently masked by the dominant lymphoma-associated repertoire. Approximately 2.9-fold more exclusive TRB clusters were observed in healthy donors than in active autoimmune hepatitis patients, consistent with an autoimmunity-wide signature. Shifts in the TRB repertoire, including less even repertoires in secondary cytopenia and CLL, were mostly a reflection of lymphoma bias and not of autoimmunity. A lack of physiological T cell clusters in primary autoimmune cytopenia patients was suggested by GLIPH, as 51 clusters were found to be exclusive to healthy donors versus roughly 16 exclusive to patients. The T cell clusters were defined in silico only, and their functional role remained to be validated experimentally.

For each sample, TRB amplification used 200 to 250 ng of peripheral blood genomic DNA, equal to 40,000 or so genome equivalents. Multiplex PCR with a touch-down protocol amplified TRB rearrangements, with the TRB-A and TRB-B primer pools combined in a single tube. Two consecutive PCR reactions with Phusion HS II polymerase added Illumina adapters and sample indices to the amplicons. The amplicons were purified from gel with the NucleoSpin Gel and PCR Clean-up kit, after which the amplicons were quantified by Qubit and checked for quality on an Agilent 2100 Bioanalyzer. Sequencing of the libraries was performed on an Illumina MiSeq with 600-cycle, single-indexed, paired-end runs. The study's processing was this. Alignment and assembly of TRB reads were performed with MiXCR version 2.1.12 and the default MiXCR reference library. A clone was defined by each unique CDR3 nucleotide sequence, and the analysis included only productive sequences with two or more reads. To assess repertoire diversity, an R script computed alpha-parameterized diversity profiles (alpha 0 to 5), which included the Shannon (alpha 1) and Simpson (alpha 2) indices. The tcR package was used to compute combinatorial TRB VJ usage, and cohorts were compared on this usage by principal component analysis with ade4. Using GLIPH, TCRbeta CDR3s were clustered on pairs of cohorts matched for age and read depth, and a Wilcoxon test was used to compare cluster frequencies. Following TCRdb reprocessing, every CDR3 protein sequence forms one entry, and DNA is not provided. The V and J calls and clone size are TCRdb's, not the authors'. The sample table includes about 4,300 distinct CDR3 sequences. The leading ten clones occupy around 21% of the sample.

The rearranged segments are TRBV20-1 and TRBJ1-3. Input material: peripheral blood. The source of this sequence is a human donor with an autoimmune cytopenia or autoimmune hepatitis (not recorded which). The encoded CDR3 is CSFLSFSSGNTIYF.